Each of the 15 T cell receptor beta chains below was sequenced from the same sample in a study of CD8 T cells in Susac syndrome. Random hexamers served to reverse transcribe about 0.45 to 1 ug RNA. Each CDR3 protein is one row after TCRdb ran MiXCR on the immunoSEQ multiplex PCR reads. The sample yields 85,000 to 130,000 distinct CDR3 sequences, around 94% seen once. The sequenced material came from CD8+ T cells from PBMCs. The receptors originated from a human donor with Susac syndrome.

The gene calls are TRBV24-1 and TRBJ2-3; TRBD2 aligns across 7 bases. The germline V gene has CDR1 KGHDR and CDR2 SFDVKD. Trimming took 4 bases from V and 8 from J; bases not matched to a gene: 2. This CDR3 is 12 amino acids long. As DNA, the CDR3 is TGTGCCACCAGTGACCCTAGCGGTACGCAGTATTTT. This codes for CATSDPSGTQYF.

This chain joins TRBV4-1 and TRBJ1-1, with D uncertain. The CDR3 is 15 residues long. Trimming removed 3 bases from V and 0 bases from J, with 11 bases in between. Germline V gives CDR1 MGHRA, CDR2 YSYEKL. The CDR3 spells CASSQNYAMNTEAFF. CDR3 nucleotides: TGCGCCAGCAGCCAGAATTACGCCATGAACACTGAAGCTTTCTTT.

V usage is TRBV5-6 and J usage is TRBJ2-1, with no clear D. Germline assignment: CDR1 SGHDT and CDR2 YYEEEE. The V and J ends lost 0 bases and 6 bases respectively, with 7 bases between them. The length of the CDR3 is 13 residues. CDR3 sequence reads: CASSLDSPNEQFF. CDR3 in DNA: TGTGCCAGCAGCTTGGACAGCCCCAATGAGCAGTTCTTC.

The V gene is TRBV19, the J gene TRBJ1-1, with D uncertain. Germline V lookup: CDR1 LNHDA, CDR2 SQIVND (reference sequence). This CDR3 is 12 amino acids long. V dropped 10 bases and J dropped 1 base, with 10 bases sitting between them. The CDR3 nucleotides are TGTGCCACCATAAAGGGGAACACTGAAGCTTTCTTT. Protein sequence: CATIKGNTEAFF.

The genes are TRBV14 and TRBJ1-3; D unclear. V was cut by 2 bases and J by 14 bases, with 13 bases left in between. Germline V CDR1 and CDR2: SGHDN, FVKESK. CDR3 length: 12 residues. The CDR3 DNA sequence: TGTGCCAGCAGCCAAACTTCGAGACAAGTATATTTT. It codes for CASSQTSRQVYF.

The chain links TRBV6-4 to TRBJ1-2; D remains unclear. CDR3 length: 11 amino acids. Germline CDR1 is MRHNA and CDR2 is SNTAGT. V shed 2 bases and J shed 8 bases, with 6 bases lying between them. The CDR3 loop reads CASSDAGGYTF. CDR3 in DNA: TGTGCCAGCAGTGACGCTGGGGGCTACACCTTC.

J is TRBJ2-1 and V is TRBV20-1, with D maybe TRBD2 (7 bases). CDR3 length: 16 residues. Germline lookup yields CDR1 DFQATT and CDR2 SNEGSKA (reference sequence). The ends were cut back, 1 base at V and 2 bases at J, with 15 bases in the middle. The CDR3 DNA is TGCAGTGCTAGAGGGACAGCACTAGCGCCCTACAATGAGCAGTTCTTC. Translated, it gives CSARGTALAPYNEQFF.

The chain joins TRBV6-5 to TRBJ2-1; a possible D gene is TRBD2 (5 bases). Germline V gene lookup returns CDR1 MNHEY and CDR2 SVGAGI. There are 13 residues in the CDR3. V lost 6 bases to trimming and J lost 4 bases, with 10 bases between them. The CDR3 DNA reads as TGTGCCAGCAGCTCGGACTGGTACAATGAGCAGTTCTTC. This codes for CASSSDWYNEQFF.

This sequence joins TRBV9 and TRBJ1-1, with D perhaps TRBD1 (5 bases). With 3 bases removed from V and 5 bases from J, the gap between germline ends came to 17 bases. Looked up from germline, CDR1 is SGDLS and CDR2 is YYNGEE. The CDR3 loop spans 15 amino acids. The CDR3 loop is CASSATRGLATEAFF. DNA for the CDR3: TGTGCCAGCAGCGCGACGAGGGGACTGGCAACTGAAGCTTTCTTT.

This clonotype appeared a single time. The CDR3, as DNA: TGTGCCAGCAGCCCTAGGGGCAGTGAAGCTTTCTTT. Residues: CASSPRGSEAFF. V gene TRBV5-4 combines with J gene TRBJ1-1; D might be TRBD1 (5 bases). The CDR3 is 12 residues long. The V and J ends lost 4 bases and 7 bases respectively, with 11 bases between them. Germline-derived CDR1 and CDR2 are SGHNT and YYREEE (reference sequence). Full variable domain (remainder filled in from reference TRBV5-4 and TRBJ1-1): ETGVTQSPTHLIKTRGQQVTLRCSSQSGHNTVSWYQQALGQGPQFIFQYYREEENGRGNFPPRFSGLQFPNYSSELNVNALELDDSALYLCASSPRGSEAFFGQGTRLTVV.

The genes are TRBV6-5 and TRBJ2-5; 8 bases line up with TRBD2. The germline V gene encodes CDR1 MNHEY and CDR2 SVGAGI. CDR3 size: 15 residues. Trimming took 2 bases from V and 2 from J; bases not matched to a gene: 4. Here the CDR3 DNA reads TGTGCCAGCAGTTACAGCGGGGGCATACAAGAGACCCAGTACTTC. Amino acid sequence: CASSYSGGIQETQYF.

The V gene is TRBV6-5, the J gene TRBJ1-4; D is ambiguous. Trimming stripped 6 bases from V and 1 base from J, with 9 bases between. CDR3 size: 14 residues. Germline assignment: CDR1 MNHEY and CDR2 SVGAGI. The CDR3 here is CASSIVGTNEKLFF. Written as DNA, the CDR3 is TGTGCCAGCAGCATAGTGGGAACTAATGAAAAACTGTTTTTT.

The V gene is TRBV12-3 or TRBV12-4, the J gene TRBJ1-2; the D is unclear. Trimming shortened V by 11 bases and J by 5 bases, and 15 bases separated the two germline ends. The CDR3 is 12 residues long. CDR3 coding DNA: TGTGCCTGCGGTCCGACGGGGTATGGCTACACCTTC. This translates into CACGPTGYGYTF.

The rearrangement uses TRBV20-1 and TRBJ2-4; TRBD1 matches 9 bases. J was trimmed by 4 bases and V by 6 bases; bases with no gene match: 4. There are 13 residues in the CDR3. Germline V CDR1 and CDR2: DFQATT, SNEGSKA (reference sequence). The CDR3 coding sequence is TGCAGTGCCCTAGACAGGGGGAAAAACATTCAGTACTTC. Translating gives CSALDRGKNIQYF.

This clonotype was found once. The V and J genes are TRBV29-1 and TRBJ2-2; no reliable D call. The CDR3 has 13 residues. V dropped 7 bases and J dropped 5 bases, with 14 bases sitting between them. From germline, CDR1 is SQVTM and CDR2 ANQGSEA. The DNA for the CDR3 is TGCAGCGCTTTCGAGACTTCGACCGGGGAGCTGTTTTTT. Its protein is CSAFETSTGELFF.